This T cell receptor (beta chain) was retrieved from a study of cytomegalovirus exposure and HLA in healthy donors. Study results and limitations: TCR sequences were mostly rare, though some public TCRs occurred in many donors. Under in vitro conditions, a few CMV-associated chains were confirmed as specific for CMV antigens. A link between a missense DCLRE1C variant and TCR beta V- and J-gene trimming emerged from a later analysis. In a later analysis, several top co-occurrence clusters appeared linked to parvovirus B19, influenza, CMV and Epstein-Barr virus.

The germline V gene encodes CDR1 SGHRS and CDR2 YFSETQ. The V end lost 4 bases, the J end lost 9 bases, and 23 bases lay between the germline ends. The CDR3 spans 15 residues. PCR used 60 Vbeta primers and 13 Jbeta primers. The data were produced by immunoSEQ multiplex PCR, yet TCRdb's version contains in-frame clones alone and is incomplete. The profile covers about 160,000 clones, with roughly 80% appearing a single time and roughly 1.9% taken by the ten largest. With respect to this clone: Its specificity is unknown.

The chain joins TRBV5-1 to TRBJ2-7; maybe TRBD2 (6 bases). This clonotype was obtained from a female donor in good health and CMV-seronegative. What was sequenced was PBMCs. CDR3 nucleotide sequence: TGCGCCAGCAGCGGAACCTACCTCCGGGACTCAAGGCAGTACTTC. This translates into CASSGTYLRDSRQYF.